This T cell receptor beta chain is drawn from a study of regulatory T cells in long-lasting Graves disease listed by TCRdb under 2021. Looking at the study overall: Persistent Graves' disease meant more than 5 years of antithyroid drug treatment with TSH receptor autoantibodies that stayed positive. Patients with persistent Graves' disease were compared with patients with newly diagnosed Graves' disease using TCR sequencing and RNA sequencing of peripheral blood. The study was registered as a clinical trial and conducted in China. A total of around 33 samples were covered by TCR sequencing, comprising roughly 13 persistent and around 20 newly diagnosed Graves' disease patients. Persistent Graves' disease patients in the clinical cohort had taken antithyroid drugs for roughly ten years on average.

The time point label, read with the paper, signifies: persistent/refractory GD, antithyroid drugs over 5 years with positive TRAb. RNA was extracted from PBMCs in TRIzol for both TCR sequencing and RNA sequencing. The diagnosis of Graves' disease was made according to American Thyroid Association guidelines. The patients came from an endocrinology department in Xi'an, China. Each patient gave around 9.2 milliliters of peripheral blood, collected in an EDTA anticoagulant tube. Ficoll Paque Plus density gradient separation was used to isolate PBMCs, and no further T cell sorting was done. An Agilent 2100 Bioanalyzer and agarose gel were used to check RNA quality, while a NanoDrop 2000 measured RNA concentration. Of note for this clonotype: This receptor's antigen is unknown. Per-base qualities were not stored, and no clone one base away is much larger.

Library prep was done by multiplex PCR. Sequencing relied on an Illumina HiSeq 4000. CDR3 regions were amplified by Arm-PCR with iRepertoire HTBI primers to construct TCR beta libraries. Before sequencing, the PCR products went through gel purification. In the paper's pipeline: A total of roughly 65 TRBV and 14 TRBJ segments were identified across samples and were used for gene usage analysis of CDR3 amino acid clonotypes. COPE and FqMerger were used to merge the filtered high-quality paired reads into contigs. BLAST was used to align contigs to IMGT TRBV, TRBD and TRBJ reference genes, and CDR3 was defined according to IMGT. Any clonotype with a frequency above 0.1% was counted as a highly expanded clone. Shannon entropy was used to measure repertoire diversity, and the Gini coefficient was used to measure V-J evenness. Clonotypes shared by more than one individual were considered public. TCRdb took the public reads, trimmed them with fastp at Q25, ran MiXCR for clone calling and kept in-frame beta chains. Rows with one shared CDR3 protein collapse into an entry with the most common genes and DNA. The V and J calls were determined by TCRdb, not by the authors. Here the sample has about 420,000 distinct CDR3 sequences; roughly a quarter occur a single time. The ten largest clones represent over 25% of the sample.

As encoded in the germline V gene (reference sequence), CDR1 is DFQATT while CDR2 is SNEGSKA. Relative to germline, V is 0 bases shorter and J is 4 bases shorter, with 16 bases between their ends. The CDR3 runs 16 residues from the cysteine to the phenylalanine. Just the 48-base CDR3 DNA is kept, in frame starting at base 1. General conclusions and limits of the study: Preferential use of TRBV28, TRBJ1-2 and TRBJ2-5 was observed in persistent disease, whereas TRBV20-1 and TRBJ2-1 were favored in newly diagnosed disease. Lower TCR Shannon entropy and fewer highly expanded clones were observed in persistent Graves' disease patients than in newly diagnosed patients, which suggested clonal expansion. Because the primary lesion, thyroid tissue, could not be accessed, the study looked at peripheral blood alone. The small sample size was acknowledged by the authors as a limitation that may reduce accuracy. Patients with persistent disease shared more public clonotypes (approximately 2,500) than newly diagnosed patients did (around 980). Sequencing and analysis were restricted to the TCR beta chain.

This chain is built from TRBV20-1 and TRBJ2-4; the D gene is possibly TRBD1 or TRBD2, with 6 bases matching each. Sequencing was performed on peripheral blood mononuclear cells (PBMCs), taken when the disease was refractory, from a patient treated with antithyroid drugs. The sequence was obtained from a female donor with Graves disease. For the CDR3, the sequence is CSARDLAVDRKNIQYF. The DNA reads TGCAGTGCTAGAGATTTAGCGGTCGACAGGAAAAACATTCAGTACTTC.